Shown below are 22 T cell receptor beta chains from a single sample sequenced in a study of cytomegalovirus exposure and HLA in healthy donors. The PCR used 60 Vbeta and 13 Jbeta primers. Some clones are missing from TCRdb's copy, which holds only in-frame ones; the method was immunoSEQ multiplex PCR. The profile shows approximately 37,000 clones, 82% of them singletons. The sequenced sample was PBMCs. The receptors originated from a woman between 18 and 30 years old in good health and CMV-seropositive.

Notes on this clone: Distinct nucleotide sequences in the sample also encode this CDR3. CDR3 protein: CATSRQRGYDGYTF. DNA for the CDR3: TGTGCCACCAGCAGACAAAGGGGGTACGATGGCTACACCTTC. V gene TRBV15 combines with J gene TRBJ1-2, with D possibly TRBD1 on 6 matching bases. V shed 2 bases and J shed 6 bases, with 13 bases lying between them. CDR3 length: 14 residues. Germline CDR1 is LNHNV and CDR2 is YYDKDF (reference sequence).

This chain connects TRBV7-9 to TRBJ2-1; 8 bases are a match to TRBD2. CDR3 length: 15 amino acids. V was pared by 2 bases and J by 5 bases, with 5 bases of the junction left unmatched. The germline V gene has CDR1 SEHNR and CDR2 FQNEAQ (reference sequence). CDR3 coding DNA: TGTGCCAGCAGCTTACCGGGACTAGTAGACAATGAGCAGTTCTTC. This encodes CASSLPGLVDNEQFF.

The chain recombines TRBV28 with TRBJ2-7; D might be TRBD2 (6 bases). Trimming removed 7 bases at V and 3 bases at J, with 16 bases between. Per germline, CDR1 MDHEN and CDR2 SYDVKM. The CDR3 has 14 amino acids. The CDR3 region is CASTEGLANYEQYF. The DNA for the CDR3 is TGTGCCAGCACCGAGGGGCTAGCGAACTACGAGCAGTACTTC.

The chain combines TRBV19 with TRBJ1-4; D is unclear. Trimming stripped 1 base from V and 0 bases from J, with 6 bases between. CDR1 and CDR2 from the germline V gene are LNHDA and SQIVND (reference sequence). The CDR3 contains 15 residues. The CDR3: CASSIVASTNEKLFF. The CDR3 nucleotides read TGTGCCAGTAGTATAGTAGCGTCAACTAATGAAAAACTGTTTTTT.

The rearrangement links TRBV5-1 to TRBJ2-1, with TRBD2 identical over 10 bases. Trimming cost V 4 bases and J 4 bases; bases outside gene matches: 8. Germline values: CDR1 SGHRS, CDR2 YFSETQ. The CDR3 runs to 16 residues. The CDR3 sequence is CASSRTLAGDYNEQFF. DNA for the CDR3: TGCGCCAGCAGCCGCACTCTAGCGGGAGATTACAATGAGCAGTTCTTC.

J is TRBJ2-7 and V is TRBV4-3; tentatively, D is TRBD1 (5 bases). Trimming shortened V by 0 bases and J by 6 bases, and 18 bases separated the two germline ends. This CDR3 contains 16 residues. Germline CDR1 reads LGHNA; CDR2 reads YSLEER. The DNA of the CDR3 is TGCGCCAGCAGCCAAGACGCAGTTAGGGGTCCGCGCGAGCAGTACTTC. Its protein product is CASSQDAVRGPREQYF.

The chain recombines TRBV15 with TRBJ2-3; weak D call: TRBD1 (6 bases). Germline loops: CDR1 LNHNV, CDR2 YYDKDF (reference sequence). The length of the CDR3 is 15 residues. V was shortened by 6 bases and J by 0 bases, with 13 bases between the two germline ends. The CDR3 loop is CATRQGSGSTDTQYF. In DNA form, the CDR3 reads TGTGCCACCAGGCAGGGGAGCGGTAGCACAGATACGCAGTATTTT. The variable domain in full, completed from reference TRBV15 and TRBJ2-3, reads DAMVIQNPRYQVTQFGKPVTLSCSQTLNHNVMYWYQQKSSQAPKLLFHYYDKDFNNEADTPDNFQSRRPNTSFCFLDIRSPGLGDTAMYLCATRQGSGSTDTQYFGPGTRLTVL.

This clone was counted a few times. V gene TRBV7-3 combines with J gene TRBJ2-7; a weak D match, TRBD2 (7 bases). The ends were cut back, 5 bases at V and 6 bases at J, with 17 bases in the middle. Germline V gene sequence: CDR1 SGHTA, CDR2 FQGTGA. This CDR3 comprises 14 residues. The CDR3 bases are TGTGCCAGCAGCCGAGGTCGGGGGGCTGGCGAGCAGTACTTC. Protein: CASSRGRGAGEQYF.

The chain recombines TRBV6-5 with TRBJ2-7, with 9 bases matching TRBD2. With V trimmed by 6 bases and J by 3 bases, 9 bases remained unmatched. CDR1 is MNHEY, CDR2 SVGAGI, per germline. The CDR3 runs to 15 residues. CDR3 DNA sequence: TGTGCCAGCAGAGCCGAGCGGGGGGCGATCTACGAGCAGTACTTC. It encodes CASRAERGAIYEQYF.

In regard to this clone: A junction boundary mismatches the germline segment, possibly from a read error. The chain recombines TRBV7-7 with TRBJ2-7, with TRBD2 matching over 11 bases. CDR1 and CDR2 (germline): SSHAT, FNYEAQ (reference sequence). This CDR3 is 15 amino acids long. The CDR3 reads CASSPTSGRYNEQYF. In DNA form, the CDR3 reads TGTGCTAGCAGCCCCACTAGCGGGAGATATAACGAGCAGTACTTC. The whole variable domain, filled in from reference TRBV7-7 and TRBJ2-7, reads GAGVSQSPRYKVTKRGQDVTLRCDPISSHATLYWYQQALGQGPEFLTYFNYEAQPDKSGLPSDRFSAERPEGSISTLTIQRTEQRDSAMYRCASSPTSGRYNEQYFGPGTRLTVT.

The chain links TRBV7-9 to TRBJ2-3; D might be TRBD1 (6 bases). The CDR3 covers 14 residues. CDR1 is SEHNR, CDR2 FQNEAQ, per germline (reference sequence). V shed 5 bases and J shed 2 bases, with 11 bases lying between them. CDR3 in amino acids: CASSPDRNTDTQYF. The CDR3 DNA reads TGTGCCAGCAGCCCGGACAGAAACACAGATACGCAGTATTTT.

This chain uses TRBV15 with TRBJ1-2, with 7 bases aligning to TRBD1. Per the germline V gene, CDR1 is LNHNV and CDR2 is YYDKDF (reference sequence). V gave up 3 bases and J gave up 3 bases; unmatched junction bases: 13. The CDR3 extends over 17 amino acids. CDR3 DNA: TGTGCCACCAGCAGGGGGGACAGCCCCACTCCTTACTATGGCTACACCTTC. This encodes CATSRGDSPTPYYGYTF.

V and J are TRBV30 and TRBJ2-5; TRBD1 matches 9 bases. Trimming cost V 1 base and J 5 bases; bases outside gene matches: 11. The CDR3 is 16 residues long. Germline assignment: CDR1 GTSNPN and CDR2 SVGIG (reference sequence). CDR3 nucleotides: TGTGCCTGGAGTGGGTGGCGGGACAGGGTGAGGGAGACCCAGTACTTC. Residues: CAWSGWRDRVRETQYF.

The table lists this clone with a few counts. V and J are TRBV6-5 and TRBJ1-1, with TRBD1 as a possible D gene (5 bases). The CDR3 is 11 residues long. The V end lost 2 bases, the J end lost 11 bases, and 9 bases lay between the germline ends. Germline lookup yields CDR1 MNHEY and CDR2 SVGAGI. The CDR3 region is CASSYLGGAFF. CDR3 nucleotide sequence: TGTGCCAGCAGTTACCTGGGGGGGGCTTTCTTT.

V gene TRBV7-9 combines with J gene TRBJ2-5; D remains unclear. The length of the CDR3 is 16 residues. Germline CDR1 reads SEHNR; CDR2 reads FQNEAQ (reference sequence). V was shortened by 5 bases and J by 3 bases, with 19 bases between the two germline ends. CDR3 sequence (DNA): TGTGCCAGCAGCCCCCGCGACATCGGAACGGAAGAGACCCAGTACTTC. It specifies CASSPRDIGTEETQYF.

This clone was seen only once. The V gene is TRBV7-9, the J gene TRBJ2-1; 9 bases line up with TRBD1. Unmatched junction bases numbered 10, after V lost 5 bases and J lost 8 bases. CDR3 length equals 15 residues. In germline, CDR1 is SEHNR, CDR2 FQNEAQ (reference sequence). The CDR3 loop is CASSRTGQGRDEQFF. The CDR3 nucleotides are TGTGCCAGCAGCCGAACGGGACAGGGTCGTGATGAGCAGTTCTTC.

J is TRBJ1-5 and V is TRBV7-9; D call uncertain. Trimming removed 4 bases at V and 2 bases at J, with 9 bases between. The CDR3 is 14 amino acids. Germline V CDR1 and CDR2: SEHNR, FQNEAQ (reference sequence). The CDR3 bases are TGTGCCAGCAGCTCTTTTATAGGCAATCAGCCCCAGCATTTT. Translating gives CASSSFIGNQPQHF. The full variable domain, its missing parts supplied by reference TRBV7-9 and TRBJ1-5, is DTGVSQNPRHKITKRGQNVTFRCDPISEHNRLYWYRQTLGQGPEFLTYFQNEAQLEKSRLLSDRFSAERPKGSFSTLEIQRTEQGDSAMYLCASSSFIGNQPQHFGDGTRLSIL.

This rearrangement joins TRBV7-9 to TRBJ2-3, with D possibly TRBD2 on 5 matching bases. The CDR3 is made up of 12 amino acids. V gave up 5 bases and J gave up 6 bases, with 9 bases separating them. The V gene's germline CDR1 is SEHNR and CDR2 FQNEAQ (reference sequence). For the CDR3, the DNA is TGTGCCAGCAGCATCGGGGTGGATACGCAGTATTTT. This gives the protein CASSIGVDTQYF.

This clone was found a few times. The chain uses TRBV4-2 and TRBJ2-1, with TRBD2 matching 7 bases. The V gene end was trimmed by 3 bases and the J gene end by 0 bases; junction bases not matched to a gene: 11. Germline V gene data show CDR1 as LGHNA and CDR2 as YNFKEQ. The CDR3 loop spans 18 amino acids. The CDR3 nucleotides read TGTGCCAGCAGCCAGTTCACCGGGACTACGTCCTCCTACAATGAGCAGTTCTTC. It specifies CASSQFTGTTSSYNEQFF.

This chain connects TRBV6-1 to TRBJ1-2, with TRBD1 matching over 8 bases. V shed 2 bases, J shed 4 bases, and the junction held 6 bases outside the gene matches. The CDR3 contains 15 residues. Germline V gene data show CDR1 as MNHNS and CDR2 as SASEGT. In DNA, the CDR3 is TGTGCCAGCAGTGAACGGCAGGGGGCTGGCTATGGCTACACCTTC. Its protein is CASSERQGAGYGYTF.

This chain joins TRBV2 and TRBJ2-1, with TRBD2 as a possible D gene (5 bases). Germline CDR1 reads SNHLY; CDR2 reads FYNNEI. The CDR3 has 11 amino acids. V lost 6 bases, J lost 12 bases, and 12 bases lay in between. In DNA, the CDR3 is TGTGCCAGCAGGCGGCGCGGGCTGCAGTTCTTC. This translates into CASRRRGLQFF.

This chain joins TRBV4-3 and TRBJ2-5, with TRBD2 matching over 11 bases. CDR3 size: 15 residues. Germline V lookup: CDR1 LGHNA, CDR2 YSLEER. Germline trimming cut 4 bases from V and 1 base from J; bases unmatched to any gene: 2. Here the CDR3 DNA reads TGCGCCAGCAGCCCGACTAGCGGGGCCCAAGAGACCCAGTACTTC. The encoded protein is CASSPTSGAQETQYF.